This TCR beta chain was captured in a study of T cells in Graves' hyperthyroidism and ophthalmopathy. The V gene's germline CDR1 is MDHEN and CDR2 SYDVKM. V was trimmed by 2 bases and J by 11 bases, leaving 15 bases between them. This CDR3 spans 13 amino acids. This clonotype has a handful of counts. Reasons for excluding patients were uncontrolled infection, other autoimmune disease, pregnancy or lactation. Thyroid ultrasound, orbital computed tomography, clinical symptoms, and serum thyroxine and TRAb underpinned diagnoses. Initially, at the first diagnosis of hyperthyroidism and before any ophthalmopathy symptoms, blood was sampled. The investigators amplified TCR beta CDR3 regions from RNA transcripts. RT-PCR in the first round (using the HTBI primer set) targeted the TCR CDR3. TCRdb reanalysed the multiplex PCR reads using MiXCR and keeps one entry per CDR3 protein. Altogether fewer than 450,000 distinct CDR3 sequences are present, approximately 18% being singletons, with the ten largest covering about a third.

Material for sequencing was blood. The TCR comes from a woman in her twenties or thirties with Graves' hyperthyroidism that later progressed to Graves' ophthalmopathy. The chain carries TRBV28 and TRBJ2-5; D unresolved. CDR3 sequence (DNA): TGTGCCAGCAGTTTAGTGGGCCAGGCGAAACAGTACTTC. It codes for CASSLVGQAKQYF. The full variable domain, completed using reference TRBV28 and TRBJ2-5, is DVKVTQSSRYLVKRTGEKVFLECVQDMDHENMFWYRQDPGLGLRLIYFSYDVKMKEKGDIPEGYSVSREKKERFSLILESASTNQTSMYLCASSLVGQAKQYFGPGTRLLVL.